This is a list of T cell receptor beta chains from one sample in a study of blood T cells in healthy people across ages. TCRdb independently ran MiXCR on the 5' RACE reads; one entry per CDR3 protein. The sample holds approximately 360,000 distinct CDR3 sequences; roughly half are singletons and the top ten take around 53%. Source material: blood. The origin of the receptors is a man aged 60 to 69 in good health. Both conserved end residues are part of each CDR3. A D gene is named only where the DNA matches it firmly. Clone size is not always given. Where it is, it says once, few, many or a class for expanded clones.

TRBV4-2	few	TRBJ2-3	-	TGTGCCAGCAGCCAAGATCTTCCGGGTGGCGGCACAGATACGCAGTATTTT	CASSQDLPGGGTDTQYF
TRBV21-1	-	TRBJ2-7	-	TGTGCCAGCAGGCAAGAGGGGCAGGGACAATCTATGGGCGAGCAGTACTTC	CASRQEGQGQSMGEQYF
TRBV5-1	few	TRBJ2-4	-	TGCGCCAGCAGCTTGGCGCTCGACAGTCGGATTCAGTACTTC	CASSLALDSRIQYF
TRBV11-3	-	TRBJ2-5	-	TGTGCCAGCAGCTTAAGAGGTTCACAAGAGACCCAGTACTTC	CASSLRGSQETQYF
TRBV10-1	-	TRBJ2-3	-	TGCGCCAGCAGTGAGATTCGGCAGGGGACAGATACGCAGTATTTT	CASSEIRQGTDTQYF
TRBV24-1	once	TRBJ2-1	TRBD1	TGTGCCACCAGTGACCGTACAGGGGGAACCTTCAATGAGCAGTTCTTC	CATSDRTGGTFNEQFF
TRBV25-1	-	TRBJ2-7	TRBD2	TGTGCCAGCAGTGAATCTGCTAGCGGGAGTATTACCGAGCAGTACTTC	CASSESASGSITEQYF
TRBV9	-	TRBJ2-1	-	TGTGCCAGCAGCGTAGCTTTGGGTAGCGGTGGTAATGAGCAGTTCTTC	CASSVALGSGGNEQFF
TRBV12-3/TRBV12-4	-	TRBJ2-1	-	TGTGCCACCCGGGACCAGGCCTACGAGCAGTTCTTC	CATRDQAYEQFF
TRBV4-2	few	TRBJ2-7	TRBD1	TGTGCCAGCAGCCAAGAGGCCAGGGGGTCCTACGAGCAGTACTTC	CASSQEARGSYEQYF
TRBV2	few	TRBJ2-1	-	TGTGCCAGCAGTGTCGAGAATGAGCAGTTCTTC	CASSVENEQFF
TRBV6-4	-	TRBJ2-3	-	TGTGCCAGCAGTGACAGGGCCGCCTACACAGATACGCAGTATTTT	CASSDRAAYTDTQYF
TRBV20-1	-	TRBJ2-5	TRBD2	TGCAGTGCCGTCGACTGGCTAGCGGGGCTGAAAGAGACCCAGTACTTC	CSAVDWLAGLKETQYF
TRBV12-3/TRBV12-4	-	TRBJ2-1	-	TGTGCCAGCAGTCTAAGGGGTATCTACAATGAGCAGTTCTTC	CASSLRGIYNEQFF
TRBV7-2	-	TRBJ2-4	-	TGTGCCAGCAGCCCGTTGGGGCAGTCTCAAAACATTCAGTACTTC	CASSPLGQSQNIQYF
TRBV7-2	few	TRBJ1-1	-	TGTGCCAGCAGCTCACAGACAGTCCGTGGCACTGAAGCTTTCTTT	CASSSQTVRGTEAFF
TRBV2	few	TRBJ2-7	-	TGTGCCAGCAGTATCAAGCGGGCCTACGAGCAGTACTTC	CASSIKRAYEQYF
TRBV15	-	TRBJ2-5	-	TGTGCCACCAGCAGAGATGGGGGACGGCTACAAGAGACCCAGTACTTC	CATSRDGGRLQETQYF
TRBV20-1	-	TRBJ2-7	-	TGCAGTGCTAGAGTTCAGACGGGCGAGCAGTACTTC	CSARVQTGEQYF
TRBV6-2/TRBV6-3	-	TRBJ2-7	TRBD2	TGTGCCAGCAGTTACGCACTAGCGTGCGAGCAGTACTTC	CASSYALACEQYF
TRBV24-1	-	TRBJ2-7	-	TGTGCCACCAGTGATCGGGGCAGCTCCTACGAGCAGTACTTC	CATSDRGSSYEQYF
TRBV6-1	once	TRBJ1-6	-	TGTGCCAGCAGCCAGGGTGATATGTCCTATAATTCACCCCTCCACTTT	CASSQGDMSYNSPLHF
TRBV7-2	-	TRBJ1-4	-	TGTGCCAGCAGCCAGGGCAGGGCGAATGAAAAACTGTTTTTT	CASSQGRANEKLFF
TRBV7-6	-	TRBJ2-2	TRBD1	TGTGCCAGCAGCGTGACAGGGGTAAACACCGGGGAGCTGTTTTTT	CASSVTGVNTGELFF
TRBV6-2/TRBV6-3	once	TRBJ2-3	-	TGTGCCAGCAGTTACCGAGGGGGGAGCGGCACAGATACGCAGTATTTT	CASSYRGGSGTDTQYF
TRBV14	-	TRBJ2-3	TRBD2	TGTGCCAGCAGCCAAGGGTGGACTAGCGGGGCAGATACGCAGTATTTT	CASSQGWTSGADTQYF
TRBV9	-	TRBJ2-5	TRBD1	TGTGCCAGCAGCGCAACCCCATCGCCGGGACAGGGAGAGACCCAGTACTTC	CASSATPSPGQGETQYF
TRBV12-3/TRBV12-4	-	TRBJ2-4	TRBD1	TGTGCCAGCAGTTCACAGGGGAATTGGAACATTCAGTACTTC	CASSSQGNWNIQYF
TRBV29-1	-	TRBJ1-2	-	TGCAGCGTTGACTGGACCGCTAACTATGGCTACACCTTC	CSVDWTANYGYTF
TRBV7-2	-	TRBJ2-7	-	TGTGCCAGCAGCTTAGGACCCCGAGGACCGTACTTC	CASSLGPRGPYF
TRBV12-3/TRBV12-4	few	TRBJ1-2	TRBD1	TGTGCCAGCAGTACCGGGACAGGGGTACGGCGCGGCTACACCTTC	CASSTGTGVRRGYTF
TRBV18	-	TRBJ2-7	TRBD2	TGTGCCAGCTCACCACTCGGCGGGAGGGCGAAGGAGCAGTACTTC	CASSPLGGRAKEQYF
TRBV12-3/TRBV12-4	-	TRBJ1-1	TRBD1	TGTGCCAGTACCCGAGGGGACAGGGACACTGAAGCTTTCTTT	CASTRGDRDTEAFF
TRBV20-1	-	TRBJ2-5	-	TGCAGTGCTGGGGCCCCGGCGCAAGAGACCCAGTACTTC	CSAGAPAQETQYF
TRBV28	-	TRBJ2-1	-	TGTGCCAGCAGTTTAAGGGCTCCTCGTGGTAGTGGTGAGCAGTTCTTC	CASSLRAPRGSGEQFF
TRBV7-9	few	TRBJ1-4	TRBD1	TGTGCCAGCACCCCAGGGGGATCTACTAATGAAAAACTGTTTTTT	CASTPGGSTNEKLFF
TRBV2	few	TRBJ2-3	TRBD1	TGTGCCAGCAGACCCGGGACAGTAGGGACAGATACGCAGTATTTT	CASRPGTVGTDTQYF
TRBV6-5	-	TRBJ2-6	-	TGTGCCAGCAGTTACTCTCGAGGGGACGGGGCCAACGTCCTGACTTTC	CASSYSRGDGANVLTF
TRBV7-2	few	TRBJ2-7	-	TGTGCCAGCAGCTTAGCCCGGACCCATGAGGGGCAGTACTTC	CASSLARTHEGQYF
TRBV10-3	few	TRBJ2-1	TRBD1	TGTGCCACAAGACAGGGGGGGGACAATGAGCAGTTCTTC	CATRQGGDNEQFF
TRBV28	few	TRBJ2-5	-	TGTGCCAGCAGTCCGCCCCGAGGGTTAGTAGGAGAGACCCAGTACTTC	CASSPPRGLVGETQYF
TRBV19	-	TRBJ2-7	TRBD1	TGTGCCAGTAAAGTCTCGGACAGGCCGCTCTACGAGCAGTACTTC	CASKVSDRPLYEQYF